A selection of T cell receptor beta chains follows, all from one sample in a study of cytomegalovirus exposure and HLA in healthy donors. This table comes from immunoSEQ multiplex PCR, and its TCRdb copy is limited to in-frame clones, with some not included. Among about 140,000 clones listed, over 60% were seen once. The specimen sequenced was PBMCs. All receptors derive from a man aged 35 to 55 in good health and CMV-seronegative. Both conserved end residues are part of each CDR3. Fields, in order: D gene, CDR3 length, J gene, V gene, clone size, CDR3 DNA, CDR3 protein. D genes are given only for firm matches. For some rows the clone size is stated as once, few or many, or as a class when expanded; others skip it.

TRBD2,16,TRBJ2-3,TRBV4-1,-,TGCGCCAGCAGCCAAGGGACTAGCGGGAGGGGAGATACGCAGTATTTT,CASSQGTSGRGDTQYF
-,13,TRBJ2-3,TRBV29-1,-,TGCAGCGGTCTAGCGCCTAGCACAGATACGCAGTATTTT,CSGLAPSTDTQYF
TRBD1,14,TRBJ1-2,TRBV10-3,-,TGTGCCATCAGCCCGGGACAGGGGGCCATGGGCTACACCTTC,CAISPGQGAMGYTF
-,14,TRBJ2-5,TRBV11-2,-,TGTGCCAGCAGACCGTGGGGGGATCGAGAGACCCAGTACTTC,CASRPWGDRETQYF
-,13,TRBJ1-1,TRBV5-1,few,TGCGCCAGCAGCTTGGAAGGGGTCACTGAAGCTTTCTTT,CASSLEGVTEAFF
TRBD2,16,TRBJ2-3,TRBV29-1,-,TGCAGCGTTAAGAAGACTAGCGGGAGATTTCCAGATACGCAGTATTTT,CSVKKTSGRFPDTQYF
-,12,TRBJ2-7,TRBV5-6,-,TGTGCCAGCAGCCCGCGAGGTGGCGAGCAGTACTTC,CASSPRGGEQYF
-,15,TRBJ2-3,TRBV5-4,few,TGTGCCAGCAGCCGAGCGGGTCCGAGCACAGATACGCAGTATTTT,CASSRAGPSTDTQYF
TRBD2,15,TRBJ2-1,TRBV7-9,-,TGTGCCAGCAGCTTAGTAGGACTAGCTTACAATGAGCAGTTCTTC,CASSLVGLAYNEQFF
TRBD1,15,TRBJ1-6,TRBV27,-,TGTGCCAGCAAACCGGACAGGGTCTATAATTCACCCCTCCACTTT,CASKPDRVYNSPLHF
-,16,TRBJ1-5,TRBV19,-,TGTGCCAGTACTCCAACGCCGACAGCTAGCAATCAGCCCCAGCATTTT,CASTPTPTASNQPQHF
TRBD2,15,TRBJ2-5,TRBV5-1,-,TGCGCCAGCAGGTTAAGACTAGCGGATCAAGAGACCCAGTACTTC,CASRLRLADQETQYF
-,15,TRBJ2-7,TRBV12-5,-,TGTGCTAGTGGTTTGGCCCCCGGCAGGCCATACGAGCAGTACTTC,CASGLAPGRPYEQYF
-,13,TRBJ1-6,TRBV30,-,TGTGCCTGGAGTAGGCAGCCCGGGGGTCCCCTCCACTTT,CAWSRQPGGPLHF
TRBD1,14,TRBJ2-7,TRBV7-6,-,TGTGCCAGCAGCCCCAGGACAGGGAGCGACGAGCAGTACTTC,CASSPRTGSDEQYF
TRBD2,15,TRBJ2-7,TRBV6-1,-,TGTGCCAGCAGTGAACAACTAGCGGGCTCCTACGAGCAGTACTTC,CASSEQLAGSYEQYF
-,13,TRBJ2-7,TRBV7-3,-,TGTGCCAGCAGCCCTCAGGGGAGGGACGAGCAGTACTTC,CASSPQGRDEQYF
TRBD2,15,TRBJ2-2,TRBV7-8,-,TGTGCCAGCAGCCGAGCGGGGGTAGACACCGGGGAGCTGTTTTTT,CASSRAGVDTGELFF
TRBD2,16,TRBJ2-2,TRBV19,once,TGTGCCAGTAGTAGGGGCGGGGGGGCTTACACCGGGGAGCTGTTTTTT,CASSRGGGAYTGELFF
-,18,TRBJ1-3,TRBV7-2,-,TGTGCCAGCAGCTTACAGGCCCCTGGGGGGAGCTCTGGAAACACCATATATTTT,CASSLQAPGGSSGNTIYF
TRBD1,14,TRBJ1-2,TRBV5-6,-,TGTGCCAGCAGCGGGACAGGGGGCGCGACGGGCTACACCTTC,CASSGTGGATGYTF
-,14,TRBJ1-1,TRBV28,-,TGTGCCAGCAGTTTATCGCCAGGGAACACTGAAGCTTTCTTT,CASSLSPGNTEAFF
-,14,TRBJ2-5,TRBV9,-,TGTGCCAGCAGCGTAGAGCAGGGTTCGGAGACCCAGTACTTC,CASSVEQGSETQYF
-,12,TRBJ2-1,TRBV28,-,TGTGCCAGCAGTTTGGACAGCAATGAGCAGTTCTTC,CASSLDSNEQFF
TRBD2,17,TRBJ2-2,TRBV10-3,-,TGTGCCATCAGTGAAGGGGGACTAGCGGAACACACCGGGGAGCTGTTTTTT,CAISEGGLAEHTGELFF
-,14,TRBJ1-1,TRBV6-1,-,TGTGCCAGCACCCCGGAACAGACGAACACTGAAGCTTTCTTT,CASTPEQTNTEAFF
-,14,TRBJ2-7,TRBV5-4,-,TGTGCCAGCAGCTTGAGGGGGGGGGCCTACGAGCAGTACTTC,CASSLRGGAYEQYF